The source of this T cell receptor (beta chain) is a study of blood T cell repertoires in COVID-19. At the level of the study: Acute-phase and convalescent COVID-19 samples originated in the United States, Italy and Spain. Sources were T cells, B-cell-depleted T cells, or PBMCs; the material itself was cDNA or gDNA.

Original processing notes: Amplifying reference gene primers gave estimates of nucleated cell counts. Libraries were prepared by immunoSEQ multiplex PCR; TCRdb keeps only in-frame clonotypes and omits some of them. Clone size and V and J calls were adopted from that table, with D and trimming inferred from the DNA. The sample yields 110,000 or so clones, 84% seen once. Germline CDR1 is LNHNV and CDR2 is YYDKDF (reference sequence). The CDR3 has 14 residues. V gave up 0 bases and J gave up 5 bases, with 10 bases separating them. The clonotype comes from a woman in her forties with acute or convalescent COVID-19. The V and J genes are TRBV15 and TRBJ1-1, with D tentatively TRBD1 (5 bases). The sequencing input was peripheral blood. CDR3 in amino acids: CATSRDRVTTEAFF. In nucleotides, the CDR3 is TGTGCCACCAGCAGAGACAGGGTAACGACTGAAGCTTTCTTT.